A single T cell receptor beta chain is shown here with its context. This clone occurred once. Its antigen is currently not known. No qualities accompany the bases; no much larger clone lies one base away. This sample was included in a study of blood T cell repertoires in COVID-19 (dated by TCRdb to 2018 to 2020). With respect to the entire study: Samples covering the acute and convalescent phases of COVID-19 were provided by collaborators in the United States, Italy and Spain. The samples were drawn from two sources: the first 160 participants of the ongoing ImmuneRACE study, and 950 to 1,500 subjects contributed by 6 global collaborators. The repertoires were released in a freely available public database meant as a resource for research on the immune response to SARS-CoV-2. The prospective study material was composed of cDNA or gDNA derived from T cells, B-cell-depleted T cells, or PBMCs. The sample metadata nearly always contained a de-identified subject ID, COVID-19 status, age in years and sex. The dataset comprised deeply sampled blood TCRbeta repertoires from subjects exposed to, actively infected with, or recovered from COVID-19. HLA class I and class II types, where available, came from metadata supplied by the sample provider rather than from assay-based typing. Study-wide conclusions, independent of this receptor: Clinical and demographic metadata were provided uncurated, with the amount varying by source and participant.

The immunoSEQ Assay, a bias-controlled multiplex PCR, was used to amplify TCRbeta CDR3 regions from genomic DNA. In the source study's methods: The number of nucleated cells in each sample was estimated by amplification of reference gene primers within the assay. To quantify the absolute abundance of each unique TCRbeta CDR3 rearrangement, sequence reads were collapsed and filtered. For each sample, productive Simpson clonality was calculated by taking the square root of Simpson's diversity index across productive rearrangements. In its TCRdb copy, this immuneACCESS table keeps in-frame sequences only and misses some clones. Where compared with another copy, unresolved V genes explain less than half of these, and the others have no known cause. V and J calls and clone size follow that table, whereas D and trimming were derived from the DNA. The sample table lists 150,000 to 200,000 clones, 79% of them with a count of one. The top ten constitute more than 6.5% of the sample.

One collaborating source in Seattle enrolled patients during active infection and followed them longitudinally through the course of disease. The collaborating institutions used their own protocols to collect whole blood in K2EDTA tubes. For TCRbeta analysis, collaborator samples were shipped as frozen whole blood, as isolated PBMCs, or as DNA extracted from either sample type. Spanning cysteine to phenylalanine, the CDR3 consists of 15 amino acids. Of all the DNA, just the CDR3 is kept, 45 bases in frame from base 1. Here V drops 0 bases and J drops 8 bases, and the junction holds 6 bases not matched to any gene. Based on the germline V gene, the CDR1 and CDR2 sequences are SGHRS and YFSETQ.

The sequence came from a woman aged 55-69 years with COVID-19, enrolled during active disease. The specimen sequenced was peripheral blood. The chain uses TRBV5-1 and TRBJ2-1; the junction holds 9 bases that match TRBD1. The DNA sequence is as follows: TGCGCCAGCAGCTTGGGGGACAGGGCCGGGGATGAGCAGTTCTTC. Its coded protein is CASSLGDRAGDEQFF.